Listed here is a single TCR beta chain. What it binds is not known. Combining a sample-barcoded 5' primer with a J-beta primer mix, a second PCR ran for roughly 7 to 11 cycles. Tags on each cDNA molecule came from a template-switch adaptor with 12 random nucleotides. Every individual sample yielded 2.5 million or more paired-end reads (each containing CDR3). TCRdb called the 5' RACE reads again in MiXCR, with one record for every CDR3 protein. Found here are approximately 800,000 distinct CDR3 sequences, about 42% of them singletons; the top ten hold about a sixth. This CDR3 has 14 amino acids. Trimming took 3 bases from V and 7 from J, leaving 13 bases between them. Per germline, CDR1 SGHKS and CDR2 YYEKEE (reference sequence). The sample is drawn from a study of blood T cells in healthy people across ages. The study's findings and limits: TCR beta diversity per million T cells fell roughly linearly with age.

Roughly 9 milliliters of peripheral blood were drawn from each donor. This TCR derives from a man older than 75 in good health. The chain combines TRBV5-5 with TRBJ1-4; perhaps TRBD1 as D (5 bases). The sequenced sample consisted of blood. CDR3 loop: CASSSSGTGEKLFF. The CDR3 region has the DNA TGTGCCAGCAGCTCTAGTGGGACGGGTGAAAAACTGTTTTTT.